The TCR beta chain described here comes from a study of blood T cell repertoires in COVID-19. Study background: The United States, Italy and Spain provided the acute and convalescent COVID-19 samples. PBMCs, B-cell-depleted T cells, or T cells were the source of the cDNA or gDNA that made up the material.

V was shortened by 3 bases and J by 3 bases, with 9 bases between the two germline ends. This CDR3 is built from 15 residues. Germline CDR1 reads LNHDA; CDR2 reads SQIVND (reference sequence). Original processing notes: Using reference gene primer amplification, nucleated cell counts were estimated. Profiled with immunoSEQ multiplex PCR; TCRdb holds only in-frame clones, not every one. Clone size and V and J calls were adopted from that table, with D and trimming inferred from the DNA. The sample holds 300,000 or so clones; more than 75% are singletons and the top ten take approximately 8%. This receptor was taken from a woman aged 45-65 years who had recovered from COVID-19. Source material: peripheral blood. V and J are TRBV19 and TRBJ1-6; D unresolved. CDR3 loop: CASSIGRDYNSPLHF. The CDR3 DNA sequence: TGTGCCAGTAGTATCGGGAGAGACTATAATTCACCCCTCCACTTT.